Listed below are T cell receptor beta chains from one sample, sequenced in a study of blood T cell repertoires in COVID-19. Assay used: immunoSEQ multiplex PCR; TCRdb lists only in-frame clones, some missing. Of more than 300,000 clones listed, 88% are singletons. Input material: peripheral blood. The receptors here all came from a woman in her seventies with COVID-19, enrolled during active disease. Both conserved end residues are part of each CDR3.

cdr3_aa j_call cdr3_length v_call
CASNKGGAKNSPLHF TRBJ1-6 15 TRBV6-5
CASSLDPGDYGYTF TRBJ1-2 14 TRBV11-2
CASSKYGQQETQYF TRBJ2-5 14 TRBV21-1
CASSLAGNIIYEQYF TRBJ2-7 15 TRBV5-1
CASSQEGAGNTEAFF TRBJ1-1 15 TRBV3-1/TRBV3-2
CASSVGGLGVTEAFF TRBJ1-1 15 TRBV25-1
CASSLDGGGTEAFF TRBJ1-1 14 TRBV5-1
CASSQTGGYGYTF TRBJ1-2 13 TRBV12-3/TRBV12-4
CASSPGTSGYEQYF TRBJ2-7 14 TRBV9
CASSLYPGGGNTEAFF TRBJ1-1 16 TRBV5-8
CASREDSNQPQHF TRBJ1-5 13 TRBV2
CATSGDWDYEQYF TRBJ2-7 13 TRBV24-1
CASSRTTGGHEQYF TRBJ2-7 14 TRBV5-1
CASSQEMTGGDGYTF TRBJ1-2 15 TRBV4-1
CASSFIQENTEAFF TRBJ1-1 14 TRBV7-8
CATKQGGTYNEQFF TRBJ2-1 14 TRBV15
CASSRLDTGTNYGYTF TRBJ1-2 16 TRBV3-1/TRBV3-2
CASSPWAGYGYTF TRBJ1-2 13 TRBV6-2/TRBV6-3
CASSPPADTQYF TRBJ2-3 12 TRBV7-8
CASSIDRVEGYTF TRBJ1-2 13 TRBV5-6
CASSLDPQGYTF TRBJ1-2 12 TRBV11-2
CASRAGSRGNQPQHF TRBJ1-5 15 TRBV28
CASRAGQGNYGYTF TRBJ1-2 14 TRBV9
CASSPMGQNYGYTF TRBJ1-2 14 TRBV7-2
CASGRQQGAREQFF TRBJ2-1 14 TRBV12-5